Detailed here is one T cell receptor (beta chain). As yet, its antigen is unknown. These data come from a study of cytomegalovirus exposure and HLA in healthy donors. Study summary: Prior work identified 117 million unique TCR beta sequences in some 200 million T cells.

The PCR had 60 Vbeta and 13 Jbeta primers. This table comes from immunoSEQ multiplex PCR, and its TCRdb copy is limited to in-frame clones, with some not included. The sample has 100,000 to 150,000 clones, approximately 80% seen once. Study-level results: Common viral pathogens were later found to be apparently linked to several of the most significant clusters.

Trimming removed 0 bases from V and 6 bases from J, with 12 bases in between. Germline CDR1 is LNHDA and CDR2 is SQIVND (reference sequence). This CDR3 spans 15 amino acids. Source material: PBMCs. The receptor was derived from a man younger than 40 in good health and CMV-seronegative. The chain combines TRBV19 with TRBJ1-5, with D unresolved. The CDR3 reads CASSIDRGFAQPQHF. The CDR3 bases are TGTGCCAGTAGTATAGATCGGGGTTTCGCTCAGCCCCAGCATTTT.